These 6 T cell receptor beta chains originate from one sample sequenced in a study of T cell responses to AZD1222 COVID-19 vaccine. Data came from immunoSEQ multiplex PCR; TCRdb stores just in-frame clones and leaves some out. The sample shows some 130,000 clones, 90% to 95% of them seen only once. Sequencing was performed on peripheral blood, taken on day 0 of AZD1222 vaccination. These receptors came from an adult in good health.

V gene TRBV4-2 combines with J gene TRBJ2-7; D is perhaps TRBD1 (5 bases). The ends were cut back, 4 bases at V and 4 bases at J, with 17 bases in the middle. CDR3 length: 15 residues. The germline CDR1 and CDR2 sequences are LGHNA and YNFKEQ. CDR3 coding DNA: TGTGCCAGCAGCCCCACGTACAGGCTTGGGTACGAGCAGTACTTC. Translated, it gives CASSPTYRLGYEQYF.

This clone was seen a handful of times. This chain links TRBV4-1 with TRBJ2-1; perhaps TRBD1 as D (5 bases). Trimming removed 1 base from V and 13 bases from J, with 11 bases in between. The CDR3 runs to 12 residues. Germline loops: CDR1 MGHRA, CDR2 YSYEKL. In DNA, the CDR3 is TGCGCCAGCAGCCAAGCCAGGGCCGAACAGTTCTTC. It is translated as CASSQARAEQFF.

The chain carries TRBV28 and TRBJ1-5, with TRBD1 matching 8 bases. This CDR3 region has 16 residues. Germline V gives CDR1 MDHEN, CDR2 SYDVKM. Unmatched junction bases numbered 5, after V lost 3 bases and J lost 1 base. Here the CDR3 DNA reads TGTGCCAGCAGTTTGGTTGGACAGGGAAGCAATCAGCCCCAGCATTTT. This sequence encodes CASSLVGQGSNQPQHF.

The DNA of the CDR3 is TGTGCCAGCAGGACCAGTTGGGGCGCGGGTTACGAGCAGTACTTC. As protein: CASRTSWGAGYEQYF. This chain connects TRBV6-5 to TRBJ2-7; perhaps D is TRBD1 or TRBD2 (5 bases each). V dropped 6 bases and J dropped 4 bases, with 19 bases sitting between them. The germline CDR1 and CDR2 sequences are MNHEY and SVGAGI. The CDR3 contains 15 residues.

V gene TRBV18 combines with J gene TRBJ1-1; weak D call: TRBD1 (6 bases). The germline V gene encodes CDR1 KGHSH and CDR2 LQKENI. The ends were cut back, 2 bases at V and 8 bases at J, with 12 bases in the middle. The CDR3 consists of 13 residues. The DNA of the CDR3 is TGTGCCAGCTCACCAGAGACAGGACGAGAAGCTTTCTTT. Its translation: CASSPETGREAFF. Complete variable domain (other parts from reference TRBV18 and TRBJ1-1): NAGVMQNPRHLVRRRGQEARLRCSPMKGHSHVYWYRQLPEEGLKFMVYLQKENIIDESGMPKERFSAEFPKEGPSILRIQQVVRGDSAAYFCASSPETGREAFFGQGTRLTVV.

The chain joins TRBV7-2 to TRBJ2-4; the match to TRBD2 covers 11 bases. The CDR3 covers 16 residues. From germline, CDR1 is SGHTA and CDR2 FQGNSA. The V and J ends lost 5 bases and 4 bases, in that order; junction bases with no gene match: 7. CDR3 DNA: TGTGCCAGCAGCGTCCTAGCGGGAGGAGGAAAAAACATTCAGTACTTC. This translates into CASSVLAGGGKNIQYF.